Given below is one T cell receptor (beta chain) in context. The data originate from a study of OX40 agonist ivuxolimab in advanced cancers. Sequenced by immunoSEQ multiplex PCR; TCRdb stores in-frame clones only, minus some. Among over 45,000 clones listed, more than 70% were seen once. Sequenced here: CD4+ or CD8+ T cells sorted from blood, sampled in a trial of the OX40 agonist ivuxolimab. The clonotype comes from an adult with an advanced solid tumor such as melanoma, head and neck, liver or kidney cancer.

The CDR3 region is CASRRGQETQYF. Here the CDR3 DNA reads TGTGCCAGCAGAAGGGGCCAAGAGACCCAGTACTTC. The chain recombines TRBV28 with TRBJ2-5; the D gene is possibly TRBD1 (5 bases). The ends were cut back, 6 bases at V and 1 base at J, with 6 bases in the middle. CDR1 is MDHEN, CDR2 SYDVKM, per germline. The length of the CDR3 is 12 residues.